The clone carrying this T cell receptor beta chain was counted a single time. Data came from immunoSEQ multiplex PCR; TCRdb stores just in-frame clones and leaves some out. The sample has more than 60,000 clones; about 83% are singletons. The data belong to a study of OX40 agonist ivuxolimab in advanced cancers. The CDR3 length is 14 residues. Germline CDR1 and CDR2: SGHVS and FNYEAQ. The V gene lost 0 bases and the J gene lost 5 bases, with 10 bases spanning the gap. The TCR was taken from an adult with an advanced solid tumor such as melanoma, head and neck, liver or kidney cancer. Sample: CD4+ or CD8+ T cells sorted from blood, taken in a trial of the OX40 agonist ivuxolimab. The chain links TRBV7-6 to TRBJ2-5, with D possibly called TRBD1 or TRBD2 (6 bases each). The CDR3, as DNA: TGTGCCAGCAGCTTAGCGGGGGGCGCGGAGACCCAGTACTTC. Residues: CASSLAGGAETQYF.